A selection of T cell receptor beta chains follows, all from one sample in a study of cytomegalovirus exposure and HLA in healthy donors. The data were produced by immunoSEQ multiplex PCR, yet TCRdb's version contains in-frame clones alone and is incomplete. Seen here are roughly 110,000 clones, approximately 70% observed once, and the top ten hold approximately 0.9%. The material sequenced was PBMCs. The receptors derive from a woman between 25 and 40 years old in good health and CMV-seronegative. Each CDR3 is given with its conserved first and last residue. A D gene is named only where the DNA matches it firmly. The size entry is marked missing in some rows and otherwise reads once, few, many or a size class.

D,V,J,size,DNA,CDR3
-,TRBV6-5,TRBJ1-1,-,TGTGCCAGCAACGTACAGGGCCGCGGCGGCACTGAAGCTTTCTTT,CASNVQGRGGTEAFF
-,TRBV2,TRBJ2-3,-,TGTGCCAGCAGGTCTGGGGCTGGCACAGATACGCAGTATTTT,CASRSGAGTDTQYF
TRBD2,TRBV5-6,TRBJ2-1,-,TGTGCCAGCAGACAAACCGGGGCTAGCGGGTACAATGAGCAGTTCTTC,CASRQTGASGYNEQFF
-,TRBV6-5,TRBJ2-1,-,TGTGCCAGCAGTTACTCTTTCAGCTACAATGAGCAGTTCTTC,CASSYSFSYNEQFF
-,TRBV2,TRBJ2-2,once,TGTGCCAGCAGTGATGAGGACCGGAGGACCGGGGAGCTGTTTTTT,CASSDEDRRTGELFF
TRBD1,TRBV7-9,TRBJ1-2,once,TGTGCCAGCAGCCCGGGACAGGGGGGGGGCTACACCTTC,CASSPGQGGGYTF
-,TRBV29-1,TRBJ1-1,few,TGCAGCGCCCGAACTCGACACGTCGCGAACACTGAAGCTTTCTTT,CSARTRHVANTEAFF
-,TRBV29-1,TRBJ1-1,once,TGCAGCGTTTTCTTGGAGGGTTCTGACACTGAAGCTTTCTTT,CSVFLEGSDTEAFF
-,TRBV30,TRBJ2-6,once,TGTGCCTGGGGGACAAGTGGGGCCAACGTCCTGACTTTC,CAWGTSGANVLTF
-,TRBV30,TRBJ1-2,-,TGTGCCTGGGGCCCCCAGGGTGGCTACACCTTC,CAWGPQGGYTF
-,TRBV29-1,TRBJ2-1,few,TGCAGCGTTGGGGAGCGGGCCGGGGTCGGTGAGCAGTTCTTC,CSVGERAGVGEQFF
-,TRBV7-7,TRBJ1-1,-,TGTGCCAGCAGCGCTCCCGGGGGTGAAGCTTTCTTT,CASSAPGGEAFF
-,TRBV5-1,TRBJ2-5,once,TGCGCCAGCAGCTTGGGCGGGCAAGAGACCCAGTACTTC,CASSLGGQETQYF
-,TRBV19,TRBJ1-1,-,TGTGCCAGTAGTATGGGGCTGCTCAACGATGAAGCTTTCTTT,CASSMGLLNDEAFF
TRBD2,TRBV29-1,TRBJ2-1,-,TGCAGCGTTGAAAGAAGTCTAGCGGGAATCTACAATGAGCAGTTCTTC,CSVERSLAGIYNEQFF
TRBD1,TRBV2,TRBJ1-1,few,TGTGCCAGCATGATGGACAGGATGAACACTGAAGCTTTCTTT,CASMMDRMNTEAFF
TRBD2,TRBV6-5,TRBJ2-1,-,TGTGCCAGCAGTCTAGCGGGGGGTAATTGGCAGTTCTTC,CASSLAGGNWQFF
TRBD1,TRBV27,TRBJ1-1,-,TGTGCCAGCAGTTTAACAGGGGCCAACACTGAAGCTTTCTTT,CASSLTGANTEAFF
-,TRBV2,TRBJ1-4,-,TGTGCCAGCAGTGAAAGGGCGGGGGTAGGTGAAAAACTGTTTTTT,CASSERAGVGEKLFF
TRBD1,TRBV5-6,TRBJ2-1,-,TGTGCCAGCAGCTTGCTTGAGGGGGCCCGGATCAATGAGCAGTTCTTC,CASSLLEGARINEQFF
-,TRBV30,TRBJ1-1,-,TGTGCCGGGAACTATGATTCGTGGCAATCTGAAGCTTTCTTT,CAGNYDSWQSEAFF
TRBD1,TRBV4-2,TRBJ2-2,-,TGTGCCAGCAGCCAAGGGGACAGTGAAACCGGGGAGCTGTTTTTT,CASSQGDSETGELFF
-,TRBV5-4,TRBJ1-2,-,TGTGCCAGCAGCCCATGGGGAGGCTATGGCTACACCTTC,CASSPWGGYGYTF
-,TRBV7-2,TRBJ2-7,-,TGTGCCAGCAGCTTAACAAGCTCCTACGAGCAGTACTTC,CASSLTSSYEQYF
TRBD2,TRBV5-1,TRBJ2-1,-,TGCGCCAGCAGCCCGGGACTAGCGGGAGATCTCTACAATGAGCAGTTCTTC,CASSPGLAGDLYNEQFF
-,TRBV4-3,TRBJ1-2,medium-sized,TGCGCCAGCAGCCCGGGTAGGGGCCGGTATGGCTACACCTTC,CASSPGRGRYGYTF
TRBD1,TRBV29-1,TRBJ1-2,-,TGCAGCGCTGGGACAGGGGATGGCTACACCTTC,CSAGTGDGYTF
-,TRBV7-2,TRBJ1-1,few,TGTGCCAGCAGCTTAGGAGGGGGGAACACTGAAGCTTTCTTT,CASSLGGGNTEAFF
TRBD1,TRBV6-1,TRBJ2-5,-,TGTGCCACCAGGAGAGAGGGGGCAGAGACCCAGTACTTC,CATRREGAETQYF
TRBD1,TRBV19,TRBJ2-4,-,TGTGCCAGTAGTATCGGTGGACAGGGGCAGTACTTC,CASSIGGQGQYF
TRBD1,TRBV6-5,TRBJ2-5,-,TGTGCCATCGAGAAGCAGACAGGGGGAGCGGAGACCCAGTACTTC,CAIEKQTGGAETQYF
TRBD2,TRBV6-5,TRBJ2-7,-,TGTGCCAGCAGTGGACTAGCGGGAGGCCGCTACGAGCAGTACTTC,CASSGLAGGRYEQYF
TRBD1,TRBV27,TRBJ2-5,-,TGTGCCAGCAGATCAGGGGGCTCGGGCCAAGAGACCCAGTACTTC,CASRSGGSGQETQYF
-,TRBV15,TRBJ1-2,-,TGTGCCACCAGCAGGTATAATGGAGTAAGGAACTATGGCTACACCTTC,CATSRYNGVRNYGYTF
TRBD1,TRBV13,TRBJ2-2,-,TGTGCCAGTTCTAAGGGGACAGGGGGCGTCGGCGGGGAGCTGTTTTTT,CASSKGTGGVGGELFF
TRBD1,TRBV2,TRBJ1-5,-,TGTGCCAGCAGGACAATGACAGGGGGGAGCAATCAGCCCCAGCATTTT,CASRTMTGGSNQPQHF
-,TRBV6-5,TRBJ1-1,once,TGTGCCAGCAGTTTGGGCAGGAACACTGAAGCTTTCTTT,CASSLGRNTEAFF
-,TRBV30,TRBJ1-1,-,TGTGCCTGGAGTGTAGGATCGGGTGAAGCTTTCTTT,CAWSVGSGEAFF
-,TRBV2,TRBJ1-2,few,TGTGCCAGCAGGGGGCCTGATGGCTACACCTTC,CASRGPDGYTF
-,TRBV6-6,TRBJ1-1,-,TGTGCCACCCGCAGGGATGGGGCGAACACTGAAGCTTTCTTT,CATRRDGANTEAFF
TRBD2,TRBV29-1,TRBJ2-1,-,TGCAGCGTTGTTTCTCGCGGGAGGGCATGCGAGCAGTTCTTC,CSVVSRGRACEQFF
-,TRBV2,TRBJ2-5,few,TGTGCCAGCAGTGGAGGTCAAGAGACCCAGTACTTC,CASSGGQETQYF
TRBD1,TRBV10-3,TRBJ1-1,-,TGTGCCATCAGTGAGTCAGTGACAGGGGGTAGGGCTTTCTTT,CAISESVTGGRAFF
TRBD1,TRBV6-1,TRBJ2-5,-,TGTGCCAGCAGTTCGAGGACAGGGGTAGAGACCCAGTACTTC,CASSSRTGVETQYF
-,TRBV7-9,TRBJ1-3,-,TGTGCCAGCAGCCCCTATGGGGAGGCTGGAAACACCATATATTTT,CASSPYGEAGNTIYF
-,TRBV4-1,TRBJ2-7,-,TGCGCCAGCAGCCAAGGTGACAGGACCTACGAGCAGTACTTC,CASSQGDRTYEQYF
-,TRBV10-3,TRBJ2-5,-,TGTGCCATCAGTGGTAGAGAGCAAGAGACCCAGTACTTC,CAISGREQETQYF
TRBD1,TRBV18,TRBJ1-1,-,TGTGCCAGCTCACCGCGGGGACAGAGGGACACTGAAGCTTTCTTT,CASSPRGQRDTEAFF
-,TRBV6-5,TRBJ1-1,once,TGTGCCAGCAGTTCGGGTCTGAACACTGAAGCTTTCTTT,CASSSGLNTEAFF
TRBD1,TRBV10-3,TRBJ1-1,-,TGTGCCATCCGCCGGGACAGGGGGTTCTCGAACACTGAAGCTTTCTTT,CAIRRDRGFSNTEAFF